This record looks at one T cell receptor (beta chain) sequence and its context. This clone's antigen is unknown. Base qualities are not recorded, but no much larger clone differs from it by a single base. V drops 0 bases and J drops 1 base, leaving 6 bases in between. For CDR1 and CDR2, the germline V gene (reference sequence) lists SEHNR and FQNEAQ. The CDR3 goes from the cysteine to the phenylalanine over 14 residues. The entry retains the CDR3 DNA only, 42 bases that are in frame from base 1. The receptor library was made with the immunoSEQ multiplex PCR assay. The hsTCRB Kit was used according to the manufacturer's protocol to amplify rearranged TCR beta chain sequences. Sequencing of TCRB libraries was carried out on an Illumina MiSeq. From the authors' description of their analysis: Demultiplexing, trimming and gene mapping were performed with the kit vendor's proprietary platform. TCRdb re-hosts the immuneACCESS table, in-frame sequences only. Its copies lack some clones; in the studies checked, an unresolved V gene accounts for under half of them, and the cause for the rest is not known. V, J and clone size derive from that table, while D and trimming were established from the DNA sequence. The sample table shows just under 45,000 clones, and roughly 90% are seen once. Less than 5% of the sample goes to the ten largest clones.

The sample's time point label is to be understood as: week 23, last vaccination. Each vaccine dose, consisting of 300 ug of a 20-mer mutant IDH1 peptide in Montanide, was administered subcutaneously with topical imiquimod. All donors had newly diagnosed IDH1-mutant astrocytomas of WHO grade 3 or 4 that showed loss of nuclear ATRX. The samples were drawn from NOA16, a multicentre, single-arm, open-label phase I trial in Germany that tested a mutant IDH1 peptide vaccine in humans for the first time. Genomic DNA for TCRB sequencing was extracted from EDTA blood using the DNeasy Blood and Tissue Kit. This sample is part of a study of a mutant IDH1 vaccine in newly diagnosed glioma (dated by TCRdb to the early 2020s). Study-level background: Patients were given eight vaccinations, in weeks 1, 3, 5, 7, 11, 15, 19 and 23, which matched visits V03 through V10. Vaccination was initiated 4-6 weeks after radiotherapy alone, or concurrently with temozolomide cycles in the chemotherapy-containing groups. Of the 25 to 40 patients who were treated, approximately 62% were male and 37.5% were female, and the mean age was around 43 years. Prior to enrollment, standard therapy consisting of radiotherapy alone, temozolomide alone, or radiochemotherapy with temozolomide had been administered to patients, with the combination being received by most patients. Peripheral blood was drawn at six visits: V03 (baseline), V05, V07, V10, V12 and V13. For exploratory analyses, 25 to 30 treated patients had longitudinal TCRB deep sequencing done wherever samples were available.

General conclusions and limits of the study: Selection of PBMC samples for TCRB deep sequencing was based on availability. Across multiple MHC alleles, vaccine-induced immune responses were seen in 93.3% of patients. It was noted by the authors that analyses of patient blood samples could not be reproduced owing to sample limitations. Changes in the top peripheral T cell clonotypes picked up by TCRB sequencing did not appear to be linked to pseudoprogression.

This TCR was recovered from a man aged 50 or older with glioma. Sequencing used PBMCs, obtained from a glioma patient whose treatment included an IDH1 peptide vaccine. Recombination joined TRBV7-9 with TRBJ2-5; the D gene cannot be resolved reliably. CDR3 reads: CASSLAVGQETQYF. The sequence in DNA is TGTGCCAGCAGCTTAGCAGTAGGCCAAGAGACCCAGTACTTC.